A single sample is the source of the 7 T cell receptor beta chains below, sequenced in a study of cytomegalovirus exposure and HLA in healthy donors. Use of 60 Vbeta and 13 Jbeta primers characterized the PCR. Repertoires were generated with immunoSEQ multiplex PCR, while TCRdb's copy carries only in-frame clones and drops some. Of more than 95,000 clones in the sample, over 65% were seen once. Sequenced material: PBMCs. These receptors were obtained from a woman aged 45-65 years in good health and CMV-seropositive.

The chain couples TRBV30 to TRBJ2-7; TRBD2 might be the D (6 bases). This CDR3 comprises 15 residues. V was trimmed by 1 base and J by 0 bases, leaving 13 bases between them. Per germline, CDR1 GTSNPN and CDR2 SVGIG (reference sequence). In DNA, the CDR3 is TGTGCCTGGAGTGGTGGGACTCGTAGCTCCTACGAGCAGTACTTC. Translating gives CAWSGGTRSSYEQYF.

The table lists this clone with a count of one. The chain combines TRBV5-1 with TRBJ1-1, with a weak D call TRBD1 (6 bases). CDR1 SGHRS and CDR2 YFSETQ come from the germline V gene. The ends were cut back, 0 bases at V and 5 bases at J, with 14 bases in the middle. CDR3 length: 15 residues. This CDR3 reads CASSLDLTGMTEAFF. The CDR3 coding sequence is TGCGCCAGCAGCTTGGATCTTACAGGGATGACTGAAGCTTTCTTT.

The rearrangement uses TRBV9 and TRBJ2-1; TRBD2 agrees at 16 bases. Germline CDR1 SGDLS, CDR2 YYNGEE. CDR3 length: 18 amino acids. Trimming removed 7 bases from V and 6 bases from J; junction bases left unmatched: 13. CDR3 residues: CASGNSGTSGREVNEQFF. In DNA, the CDR3 is TGTGCCAGCGGGAACTCCGGGACTAGCGGGAGGGAAGTCAATGAGCAGTTCTTC.

The chain joins TRBV5-5 to TRBJ1-1; no reliable D call. Trimming pared 6 bases from V and 0 bases from J, leaving 9 bases between. This CDR3 region has 13 residues. In germline, CDR1 is SGHKS, CDR2 YYEKEE (reference sequence). The CDR3 DNA reads as TGTGCCAGCAACCTACAGCTGAACACTGAAGCTTTCTTT. It codes for CASNLQLNTEAFF.

The chain has TRBV5-1 and TRBJ2-7; D not certain. This CDR3 is 12 amino acids long. The V end was cut by 0 bases, the J end by 7 bases, with 8 bases between. Germline-derived CDR1 and CDR2 are SGHRS and YFSETQ. The CDR3 sequence: CASSLGHEEQYF. The CDR3 DNA is TGCGCCAGCAGCTTGGGACATGAGGAGCAGTACTTC.

The chain joins TRBV7-2 to TRBJ1-1; 7 bases align to TRBD1. Germline V gene sequence: CDR1 SGHTA, CDR2 FQGNSA. The length of the CDR3 is 12 residues. Unmatched junction bases numbered 3, after V lost 5 bases and J lost 6 bases. CDR3 DNA sequence: TGTGCCAGCAGCGTAGACAGGGCTGAAGCTTTCTTT. It is translated as CASSVDRAEAFF.

The J gene is TRBJ2-1, the V gene TRBV19, with 7 bases matching TRBD2. J gave up 5 bases and V 3 bases, and 7 bases lay outside the gene matches. Germline values: CDR1 LNHDA, CDR2 SQIVND (reference sequence). The CDR3 has 15 amino acids. CDR3: CASSMSGTKNNEQFF. In nucleotides, the CDR3 is TGTGCCAGTAGTATGTCCGGGACTAAAAACAATGAGCAGTTCTTC. The variable domain in full, with the rest retrieved from reference TRBV19 and TRBJ2-1, is DGGITQSPKYLFRKEGQNVTLSCEQNLNHDAMYWYRQDPGQGLRLIYYSQIVNDFQKGDIAEGYSVSREKKESFPLTVTSAQKNPTAFYLCASSMSGTKNNEQFFGPGTRLTVL.